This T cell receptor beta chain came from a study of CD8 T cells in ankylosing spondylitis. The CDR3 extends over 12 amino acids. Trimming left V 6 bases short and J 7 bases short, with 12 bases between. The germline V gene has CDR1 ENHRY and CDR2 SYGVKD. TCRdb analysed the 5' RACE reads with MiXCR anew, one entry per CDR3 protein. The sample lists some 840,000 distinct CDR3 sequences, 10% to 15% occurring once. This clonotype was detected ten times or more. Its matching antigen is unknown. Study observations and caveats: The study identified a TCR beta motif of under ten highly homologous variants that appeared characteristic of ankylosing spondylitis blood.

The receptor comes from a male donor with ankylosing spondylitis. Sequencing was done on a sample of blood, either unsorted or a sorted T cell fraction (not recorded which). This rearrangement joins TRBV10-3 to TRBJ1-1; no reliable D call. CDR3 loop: CAISPSTGEAFF. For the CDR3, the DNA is TGTGCCATCAGCCCGTCGACGGGTGAAGCTTTCTTT.